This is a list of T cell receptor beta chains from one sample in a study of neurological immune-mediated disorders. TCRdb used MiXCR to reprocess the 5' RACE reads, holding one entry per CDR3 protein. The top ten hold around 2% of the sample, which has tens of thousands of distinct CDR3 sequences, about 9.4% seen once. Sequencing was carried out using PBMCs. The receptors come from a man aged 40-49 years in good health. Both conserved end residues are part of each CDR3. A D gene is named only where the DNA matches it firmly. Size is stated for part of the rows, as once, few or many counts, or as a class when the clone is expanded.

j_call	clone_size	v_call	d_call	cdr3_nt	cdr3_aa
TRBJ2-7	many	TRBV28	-	TGTGCCAGCAGTAATTCCGGGACGGCCGCCTACGAGCAGTACTTC	CASSNSGTAAYEQYF
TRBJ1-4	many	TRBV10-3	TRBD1	TGTGCCATCAGTGGACAGGGGCATGAAAAACTGTTTTTT	CAISGQGHEKLFF
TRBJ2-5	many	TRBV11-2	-	TGTGCCAGCAGCTTAGGAGGAGGGAAAGAAGAGACCCAGTACTTC	CASSLGGGKEETQYF
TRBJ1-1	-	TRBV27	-	TGTGCCAGTAGCTACGACGTCGATGTTGGTGAAGCTTTGTTT	CASSYDVDVGEALF
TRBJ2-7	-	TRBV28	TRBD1	TGTGCCAGTAGTCCCCCCGGGCAGGGGGCCGGGTACGAGCCGTACTTC	CASSPPGQGAGYEPYF
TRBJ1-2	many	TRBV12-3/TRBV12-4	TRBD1	TGTGCCAGCAGCCAGGGACAGGGGGGGAGTCACTATGGCTACACCTTC	CASSQGQGGSHYGYTF
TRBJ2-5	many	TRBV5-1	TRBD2	TGCGCCAGCAGCTTGCTAGGACTAGCGGAAGAGACCCAGTACTTC	CASSLLGLAEETQYF
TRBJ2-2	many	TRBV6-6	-	TGTGCCAGCAGTTACGCCAGGGGGGGCACCGGGGAGCTGTTTTTT	CASSYARGGTGELFF
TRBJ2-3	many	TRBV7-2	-	TGTGCCAGCAGCTTAGACACGGGTCCTGCAACAGATACGCAGTATTTT	CASSLDTGPATDTQYF
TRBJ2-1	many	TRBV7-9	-	TGTGCCAGCAGCCCCGATGTCGGCCTAAACTCCTACAATGAGCAGTTCTTC	CASSPDVGLNSYNEQFF
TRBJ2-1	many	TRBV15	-	TGTGCCACCAGCAGAGGGCAGGGGATCGATGAGCAGTTCTTC	CATSRGQGIDEQFF
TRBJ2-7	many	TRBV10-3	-	TGTGCCATCAGTGAGTCTGGATACGAGCAGTACTTC	CAISESGYEQYF
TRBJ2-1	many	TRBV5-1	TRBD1	TGCGCCAGCAGCTTGGCGGACAGGGTTTCCAATGAGCAGTTCTTC	CASSLADRVSNEQFF